This entry describes one T cell receptor (beta chain). This record comes from a study of blood T cell repertoires in COVID-19. Study at large: Samples taken during acute and convalescent COVID-19 were collected in the United States, Italy and Spain. The cDNA or gDNA used as material had been derived from T cells, B-cell-depleted T cells, or PBMCs.

The repertoire was sequenced with immunoSEQ multiplex PCR; TCRdb's copy has only in-frame clones and lacks some. The sample contains under 200,000 clones, 80% to 95% of which appear only once. V was shortened by 7 bases and J by 4 bases, with 16 bases between the two germline ends. This CDR3 has 14 residues. Germline loops: CDR1 MDHEN, CDR2 SYDVKM. The sequenced sample was peripheral blood. This chain connects TRBV28 to TRBJ1-1; no clear D. This sequence was found in a man aged 45 to 65 with acute or convalescent COVID-19. The CDR3 sequence: CASTSVARGTEAFF. CDR3 DNA sequence: TGTGCCAGCACCTCCGTGGCACGGGGCACTGAAGCTTTCTTT. The entire variable domain, with the rest obtained from reference TRBV28 and TRBJ1-1, is as follows: DVKVTQSSRYLVKRTGEKVFLECVQDMDHENMFWYRQDPGLGLRLIYFSYDVKMKEKGDIPEGYSVSREKKERFSLILESASTNQTSMYLCASTSVARGTEAFFGQGTRLTVV.